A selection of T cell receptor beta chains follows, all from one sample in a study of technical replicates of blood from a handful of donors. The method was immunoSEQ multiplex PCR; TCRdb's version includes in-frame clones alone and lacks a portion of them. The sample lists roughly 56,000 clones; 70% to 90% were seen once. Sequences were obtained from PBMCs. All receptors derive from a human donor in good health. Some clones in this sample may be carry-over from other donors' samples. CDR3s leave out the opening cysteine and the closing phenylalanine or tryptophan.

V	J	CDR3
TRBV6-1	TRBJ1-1	ASSGDRGPNTEAF
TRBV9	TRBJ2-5	ASSADWGGETQY
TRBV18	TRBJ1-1	ASSPPGVRDTEAF
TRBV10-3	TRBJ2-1	AGGQGYNEQF
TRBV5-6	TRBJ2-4	ASSDHRGLAKNIQY
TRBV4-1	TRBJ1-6	ASGDRGGFSPLH
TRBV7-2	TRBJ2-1	ASSLGLGYSGIEQF
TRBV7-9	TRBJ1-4	ASSVTGTGTNEKLF
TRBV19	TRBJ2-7	ASSKWDSTYEQY
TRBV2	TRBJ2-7	ASRQEPYEQY
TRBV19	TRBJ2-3	ASRRGQGIHTQY
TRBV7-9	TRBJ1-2	ASSLDMFNYGYT
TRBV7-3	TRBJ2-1	ASSSPGQGQF
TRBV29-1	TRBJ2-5	SSPPRQGEETQY
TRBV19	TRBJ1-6	ASSIPRQGATTLH
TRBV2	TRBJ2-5	ASSWTGGGQETQY
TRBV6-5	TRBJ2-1	ASSYPPPGRYNEQF
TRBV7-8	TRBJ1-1	ASSLSQGTEAF
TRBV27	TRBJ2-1	ASSFWTSRTYNEQF
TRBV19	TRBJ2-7	ASSIERGSYEQY
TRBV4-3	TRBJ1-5	ASSGRTDQPQH
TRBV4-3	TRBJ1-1	ASSQRTGLEAF
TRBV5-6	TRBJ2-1	ASTMGGAQYNEQF
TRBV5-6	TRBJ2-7	ASRSNYRGSKDEQY
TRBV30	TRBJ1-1	AWSGQMNTEAF
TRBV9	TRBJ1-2	ASSVDFGSVGYT
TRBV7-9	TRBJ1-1	ASSSAREIEAF
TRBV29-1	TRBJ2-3	SVVMGAADTQY
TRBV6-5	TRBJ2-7	ASSYSWGQGYEQY
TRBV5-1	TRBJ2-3	ASSFRDYRTDTQY
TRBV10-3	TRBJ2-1	ANAPGLMGNEQF
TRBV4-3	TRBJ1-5	ASSQEPGGQPQH
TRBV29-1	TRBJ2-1	SVATSGTQGF
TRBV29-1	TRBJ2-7	SVGLAYEQY
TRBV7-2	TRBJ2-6	ASSFSSLLGANVLT
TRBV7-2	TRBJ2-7	ALAVGPYEQY
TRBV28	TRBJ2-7	ASSPDWDIPYEQY
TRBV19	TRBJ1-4	ASSRGQNNEKLF
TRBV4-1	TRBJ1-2	ASSEFGNREGYT
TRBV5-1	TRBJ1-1	ASSVQGGNTEAF
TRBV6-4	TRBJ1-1	ASRLGQGETEAF